This passage covers 26 T cell receptor beta chains from one sample sequenced in a study of liver allograft versus peripheral blood T cells. Study background: What was compared were the T cell receptor repertoires in transplanted livers and those in the peripheral blood of recipients.

One entry per CDR3 protein results from TCRdb running MiXCR on the reads. The sample contains around 8,600 distinct CDR3 sequences, 15% to 20% of which appear only once. The origin of the receptors is a human patient who had a liver transplant. The graft donor may account for some of the T cells.

With respect to this clonotype: One base away lies a much larger clone, so this may be a sequencing read error. The genes are TRBV6-6 and TRBJ1-5; D possibly corresponds to TRBD1 (5 bases). The V gene lost 6 bases and the J gene lost 0 bases, with 12 bases spanning the gap. CDR3 length: 15 amino acids. The V gene's germline CDR1 is MNHNY and CDR2 SVGAGI (reference sequence). The CDR3 sequence: CASRTRQNSNQPQHF. CDR3 DNA sequence: TGTGCCAGCAGGACTCGACAGAATAGCAATCAGCCCCAGCATTTT.

This clonotype is classed as medium-sized. This chain connects TRBV6-6 to TRBJ1-2, with D unclear. Germline V gene data show CDR1 as MNHNY and CDR2 as SVGAGI (reference sequence). The CDR3 is made up of 13 amino acids. Trimming cost V 0 bases and J 8 bases, with 10 bases left between them. CDR3 bases: TGTGCCAGCAGTTACTCGGCAGGCCGCGGCTACACCTTC. Protein: CASSYSAGRGYTF.

With regard to this clonotype: A single base separates this from a much larger clone, so it may be a read error. J is TRBJ2-3 and V is TRBV6-2 or TRBV6-3; TRBD1 aligns across 7 bases. V gave up 1 base and J gave up 5 bases; unmatched junction bases: 6. Germline CDR1 is MNHEY and CDR2 is SVGEGT. The CDR3 covers 15 residues. CDR3 amino acids: CASSYYIGGRDTQYF. In nucleotides, the CDR3 is TGTGCCAGCAGTTACTATATAGGGGGCAGAGATACGCAGTATTTT.

This clonotype was detected ten times or more. The V gene is TRBV29-1, the J gene TRBJ2-7, with D perhaps matching TRBD1 or TRBD2 (6 bases each). CDR1 and CDR2 (germline): SQVTM, ANQGSEA. The CDR3 spans 13 residues. This CDR3 reads CSTKGGSSYEQYF. CDR3 sequence (DNA): TGCTCAACGAAGGGGGGCTCTTCCTACGAGCAGTACTTC.

The V call is TRBV7-9, the J call TRBJ2-7, with a possible D match to TRBD1 (5 bases). The germline V gene encodes CDR1 SEHNR and CDR2 FQNEAQ (reference sequence). The CDR3 sequence is 16 residues long. With 2 bases removed from V and 5 bases from J, the gap between germline ends came to 19 bases. Written as DNA, the CDR3 is TGTGCCAGCAGCTTACTGGTTAGGAAACAGGTTCACGAGCAGTACTTC. Translating it yields CASSLLVRKQVHEQYF.

J is TRBJ2-3 and V is TRBV7-9; D may correspond to TRBD1 or TRBD2 (5 bases each). This CDR3 comprises 15 residues. V was shortened by 2 bases and J by 1 base, with 10 bases between the two germline ends. The germline V gene has CDR1 SEHNR and CDR2 FQNEAQ (reference sequence). The CDR3 region is CASSLLGERTDTQYF. The CDR3 DNA reads as TGTGCCAGCAGCTTATTGGGGGAGCGCACAGATACGCAGTATTTT.

The sample holds a few counts of this clonotype. V is TRBV6-6 and J is TRBJ2-3; 7 nucleotides agree with TRBD2. Germline V gives CDR1 MNHNY, CDR2 SVGAGI (reference sequence). The CDR3 is 16 amino acids. V lost 2 bases and J lost 7; bases outside the gene matches: 12. This CDR3 reads CASSYPGGGWSHTQYF. The CDR3 bases are TGTGCCAGCAGTTACCCCGGGGGAGGGTGGTCTCATACGCAGTATTTT.

In its sample, this clonotype was seen a few times. The chain links TRBV14 to TRBJ2-1; D is perhaps TRBD2 (7 bases). Germline values: CDR1 SGHDN, CDR2 FVKESK. CDR3 size: 17 residues. The ends were cut back, 0 bases at V and 4 bases at J, with 16 bases in the middle. Here the CDR3 reads CASSQDWRGGAYNEQFF. The CDR3 bases are TGTGCCAGCAGCCAAGATTGGAGGGGGGGCGCGTACAATGAGCAGTTCTTC.

This clonotype was recorded at least ten times. The rearrangement links TRBV6-2 or TRBV6-3 to TRBJ2-1, with D perhaps TRBD2 (7 bases). This CDR3 contains 13 residues. Germline loops: CDR1 MNHEY, CDR2 SVGEGT. V was pared by 2 bases and J by 6 bases, with 8 bases between. The CDR3 DNA reads TGTGCCAGCAGTTACGGGGGGGCCAATGAGCAGTTCTTC. Its translation is CASSYGGANEQFF.

The chain employs TRBV5-6 and TRBJ1-4; D is ambiguous. CDR3 length: 12 amino acids. Germline V gene data show CDR1 as SGHDT and CDR2 as YYEEEE. With 2 bases removed from V and 8 bases from J, the gap between germline ends came to 7 bases. The CDR3 nucleotides are TGTGCCAGCAGCTTTACTCGGGAAAAACTGTTTTTT. This translates into CASSFTREKLFF.

By share, this clonotype counts as medium-sized. This chain connects TRBV13 to TRBJ1-2, with 9 bases lining up with TRBD1. This CDR3 contains 17 residues. V shed 2 bases and J 5 bases; nucleotides not matched to a gene: 12. Germline assignment: CDR1 PRHDT and CDR2 FYEKMQ (reference sequence). Here the CDR3 reads CASSLMGTGTGLYGYTF. DNA for the CDR3: TGTGCCAGCAGCTTAATGGGGACCGGGACAGGGCTTTATGGCTACACCTTC.

V and J are TRBV10-3 and TRBJ2-2; D remains ambiguous. The V end was cut by 0 bases, the J end by 6 bases, with 5 bases between. Germline V gene lookup returns CDR1 ENHRY and CDR2 SYGVKD. The CDR3 totals 13 residues. CDR3: CAISESTSGELFF. The DNA for the CDR3 is TGTGCCATCAGTGAGTCGACTTCCGGGGAGCTGTTTTTT.

The chain couples TRBV9 to TRBJ2-3; D ambiguous. Germline V gene data show CDR1 as SGDLS and CDR2 as YYNGEE. The ends were cut back, 0 bases at V and 3 bases at J, with 8 bases in the middle. The CDR3 is 14 residues long. CDR3 residues: CASSVDDTTDTQYF. The CDR3 DNA follows: TGTGCCAGCAGCGTAGACGACACGACAGATACGCAGTATTTT.

This clonotype is labeled as medium-sized. V is TRBV5-4 and J is TRBJ1-3, with 8 bases lining up with TRBD1. CDR3 size: 15 residues. V dropped 3 bases and J dropped 6; count of bases not matched to a gene: 8. CDR1 is SGHNT, CDR2 YYREEE, per germline (reference sequence). The CDR3 sequence: CASSSPGQDLNTIYF. The CDR3 nucleotides are TGTGCCAGCAGCTCTCCGGGACAGGATTTAAACACCATATATTTT. Together with reference TRBV5-4 and TRBJ1-3, the CDR3 gives the full variable domain: ETGVTQSPTHLIKTRGQQVTLRCSSQSGHNTVSWYQQALGQGPQFIFQYYREEENGRGNFPPRFSGLQFPNYSSELNVNALELDDSALYLCASSSPGQDLNTIYFGEGSWLTVV.

This clonotype was seen more than once but under ten times. J is TRBJ2-7 and V is TRBV13, with D perhaps TRBD1 or TRBD2 (5 bases each). This CDR3 is built from 14 residues. CDR1 and CDR2 (germline): PRHDT, FYEKMQ (reference sequence). The V gene lost 5 bases and the J gene lost 3 bases, with 14 bases spanning the gap. In DNA form, the CDR3 reads TGTGCCAGCAGCCCCTGGGGACGGGGCTACGAGCAGTACTTC. Translation gives CASSPWGRGYEQYF.

This rearrangement joins TRBV20-1 to TRBJ1-1, with D uncertain. Trimming removed 6 bases at V and 6 bases at J, with 11 bases between. The CDR3 spans 11 residues. The V gene's germline CDR1 is DFQATT and CDR2 SNEGSKA (reference sequence). The CDR3 DNA is TGCAGTGCCCCGCGTCAAGCTGAAGCTTTCTTT. It yields the protein CSAPRQAEAFF.

This clonotype is judged medium-sized. The chain combines TRBV7-9 with TRBJ1-4; D call uncertain. CDR1 is SEHNR, CDR2 FQNEAQ, per germline (reference sequence). Trimming removed 1 base at V and 8 bases at J, with 11 bases between. This CDR3 has 14 residues. CDR3 in DNA: TGTGCCAGCAGCTTAGTTCTCCACGAAGAAAAACTGTTTTTT. Translating it yields CASSLVLHEEKLFF.

This clonotype is deemed medium-sized. This chain uses TRBV5-6 with TRBJ1-1; D ambiguous. Germline CDR1 SGHDT, CDR2 YYEEEE. V shed 2 bases and J shed 1 base, with 9 bases lying between them. CDR3 length: 14 amino acids. The CDR3: CASSFAKANTEAFF. DNA for the CDR3: TGTGCCAGCAGCTTCGCTAAGGCGAACACTGAAGCTTTCTTT.

The chain joins TRBV10-3 to TRBJ2-6; TRBD1 matches 8 bases. The germline V gene encodes CDR1 ENHRY and CDR2 SYGVKD. The CDR3 spans 19 residues. J was trimmed by 1 base and V by 3 bases; bases with no gene match: 11. CDR3 residues: CAISEGQGISGSGANVLTF. The CDR3 DNA reads TGTGCCATCAGTGAAGGACAGGGAATTTCAGGATCTGGGGCCAACGTCCTGACTTTC.

The V call is TRBV13, the J call TRBJ1-5, with 11 bases that match TRBD1. Looked up from germline, CDR1 is PRHDT and CDR2 is FYEKMQ (reference sequence). The CDR3 contains 13 residues. The ends lost 8 bases at V and 6 bases at J; junction bases unmatched: 3. CDR3 nucleotide sequence: TGTGCCAGCTGGACAGGGGGCGGTCAGCCCCAGCATTTT. Its protein is CASWTGGGQPQHF.

By frequency in the sample, this clonotype is medium-sized. This rearrangement joins TRBV18 to TRBJ1-2; maybe TRBD1 (6 bases). Germline CDR1 is KGHSH and CDR2 is LQKENI. V was clipped by 4 bases and J by 3 bases, with 18 bases between them. The CDR3 length is 16 residues. This CDR3 reads CASSRSDRISHYGYTF. Written as DNA, the CDR3 is TGTGCCAGCTCACGTTCGGACAGAATAAGCCACTATGGCTACACCTTC.

This clonotype appeared many times. This chain joins TRBV13 and TRBJ2-1; D remains unclear. The CDR3 is 15 residues long. Looked up from germline, CDR1 is PRHDT and CDR2 is FYEKMQ (reference sequence). Trimming pared 4 bases from V and 4 bases from J, leaving 14 bases between. The CDR3, as DNA: TGTGCCAGCAGCTCTACTGAGCTGTTATACAATGAGCAGTTCTTC. The encoded protein is CASSSTELLYNEQFF. Using reference TRBV13 and TRBJ2-1 for the parts outside the CDR3, the full variable domain is AAGVIQSPRHLIKEKRETATLKCYPIPRHDTVYWYQQGPGQDPQFLISFYEKMQSDKGSIPDRFSAQQFSDYHSELNMSSLELGDSALYFCASSSTELLYNEQFFGPGTRLTVL.

The V and J genes are TRBV19 and TRBJ1-1; D is unclear. Trimming removed 3 bases from V and 3 bases from J, with 11 bases in between. Germline V gives CDR1 LNHDA, CDR2 SQIVND (reference sequence). The CDR3 contains 14 residues. The CDR3 here is CASSMPGGDTEAFF. CDR3 in DNA: TGTGCCAGTAGTATGCCCGGCGGGGACACTGAAGCTTTCTTT.

This clonotype was detected ten times or more. The chain couples TRBV27 to TRBJ1-2; D gene unclear. V was pared by 2 bases and J by 6 bases, with 7 bases between. The germline V gene encodes CDR1 MNHEY and CDR2 SMNVEV (reference sequence). The CDR3 contains 12 residues. Here the CDR3 reads CASSLRGHGYTF. CDR3 nucleotide sequence: TGTGCCAGCAGTTTACGAGGCCATGGCTACACCTTC.

This clonotype qualifies as medium-sized. The chain uses TRBV6-5 and TRBJ2-7, with 8 nucleotides matching TRBD2. Germline V CDR1 and CDR2: MNHEY, SVGAGI. The ends lost 0 bases at V and 6 bases at J; junction bases unmatched: 7. The CDR3 is 15 residues long. DNA for the CDR3: TGTGCCAGCAGTTACTCGAAGGGACTAGTGGTCGAGCAGTACTTC. Translation: CASSYSKGLVVEQYF.

J is TRBJ1-2 and V is TRBV12-3 or TRBV12-4; no definite D call. This CDR3 contains 12 residues. The V gene lost 1 base and the J gene lost 6 bases, with 6 bases spanning the gap. CDR3 DNA sequence: TGTGCCAGCAGTTTAGTTGGGGATGGCTACACCTTC. Amino acid sequence: CASSLVGDGYTF.